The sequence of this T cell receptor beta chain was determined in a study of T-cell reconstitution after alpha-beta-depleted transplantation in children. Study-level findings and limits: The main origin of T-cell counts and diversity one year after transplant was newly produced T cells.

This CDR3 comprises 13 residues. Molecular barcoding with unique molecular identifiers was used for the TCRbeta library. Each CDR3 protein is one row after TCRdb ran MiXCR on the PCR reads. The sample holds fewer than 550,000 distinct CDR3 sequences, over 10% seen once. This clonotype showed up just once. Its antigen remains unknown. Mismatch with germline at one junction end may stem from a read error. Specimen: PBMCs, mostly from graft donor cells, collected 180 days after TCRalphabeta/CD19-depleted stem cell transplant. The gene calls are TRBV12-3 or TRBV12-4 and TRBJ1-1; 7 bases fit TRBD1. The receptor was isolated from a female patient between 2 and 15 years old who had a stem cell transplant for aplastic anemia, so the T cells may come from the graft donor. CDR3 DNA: TGTGCCAGCAGTTCGGGTGGCCCAGGGACAGTGTGTTTT. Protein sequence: CASSSGGPGTVCF.